These 3 T cell receptor beta chains were sequenced from one sample in a study of follicular helper T cells after annual influenza vaccination. Method: immunoSEQ multiplex PCR; TCRdb's copy keeps in-frame clones and lacks some. The sample lists more than 1,000 clones; around 77% were seen once. Time point: 2014-2015 season, pre-vaccination. The specimen comprised CXCR5+ CD38+ circulating T follicular helper cells from blood, sampled on the day of influenza vaccination. The subset here: circulating Tfh, non-naive CD4+CXCR5+PD-1+ (ICOS+CD38+ or ICOS-CD38-). Every receptor here comes from an adult who received the influenza vaccine.

This clone has just a few counts. The chain links TRBV4-2 to TRBJ1-2; TRBD1 aligns across 7 bases. V gave up 2 bases and J gave up 3 bases; unmatched junction bases: 6. CDR1 is LGHNA and CDR2 is YNFKEQ in the germline V gene. CDR3 size: 15 residues. In nucleotides, the CDR3 is TGTGCCAGCAGCCAAAGTCGAACAGGGGACTATGGCTACACCTTC. This encodes CASSQSRTGDYGYTF.

This chain uses TRBV6-4 with TRBJ2-1; D remains unclear. Germline V CDR1 and CDR2: MRHNA, SNTAGT. The CDR3 loop spans 12 amino acids. The V end was cut by 4 bases, the J end by 10 bases, with 11 bases between. CDR3 nucleotide sequence: TGTGCCAGCAGTGCGAGGTCCGGCGAGCAGTTCTTC. Protein sequence: CASSARSGEQFF.

The chain combines TRBV7-2 with TRBJ2-5, with D uncertain. The length of the CDR3 is 13 residues. Germline CDR1 reads SGHTA; CDR2 reads FQGNSA. V lost 4 bases to trimming and J lost 2 bases, with 8 bases between them. DNA for the CDR3: TGTGCCAGCAGCTATTCCCATCAAGAGACCCAGTACTTC. Protein product: CASSYSHQETQYF.